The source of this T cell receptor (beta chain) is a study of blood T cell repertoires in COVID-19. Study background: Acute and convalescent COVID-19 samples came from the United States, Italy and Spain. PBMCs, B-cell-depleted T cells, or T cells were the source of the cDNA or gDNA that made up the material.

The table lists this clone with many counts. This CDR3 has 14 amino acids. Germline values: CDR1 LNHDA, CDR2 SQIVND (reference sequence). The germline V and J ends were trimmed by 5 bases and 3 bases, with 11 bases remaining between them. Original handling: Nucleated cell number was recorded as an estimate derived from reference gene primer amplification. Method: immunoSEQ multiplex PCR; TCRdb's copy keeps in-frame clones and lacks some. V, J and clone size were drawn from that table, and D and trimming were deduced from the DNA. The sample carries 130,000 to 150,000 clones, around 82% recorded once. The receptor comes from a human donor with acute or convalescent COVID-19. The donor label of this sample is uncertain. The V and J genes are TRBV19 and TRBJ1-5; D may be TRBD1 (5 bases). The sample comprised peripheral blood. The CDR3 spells CASSARQPNQPQHF. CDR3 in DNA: TGTGCCAGTAGTGCCCGACAGCCCAATCAGCCCCAGCATTTT.